The 16 T cell receptor beta chains given below trace back to one sample, sequenced in a study of shared clonotypes between healthy human individuals. Profiled with immunoSEQ multiplex PCR; TCRdb holds only in-frame clones, not every one. The repertoire consists of about 2.4 million clones, with 93% occurring once and the leading ten covering roughly 0.36%. Specimen: naive CD4+ T cells from PBMCs. The sample's subset: CD45RA+ positively selected. Receptors were obtained from a man younger than 35 in good health. Some clones in this sample may be carry-over from other donors' samples.

On this clone itself: Other nucleotide sequences from this sample produce the same CDR3. This chain connects TRBV7-9 to TRBJ2-3; 8 nucleotides line up with TRBD1. V dropped 5 bases and J dropped 5; count of bases not matched to a gene: 6. CDR1 is SEHNR, CDR2 FQNEAQ, per germline (reference sequence). The CDR3 spans 14 residues. Written as DNA, the CDR3 is TGTGCCAGCAGCCTTGGACAGGGAATAGATACGCAGTATTTT. Its translation is CASSLGQGIDTQYF. Combining the CDR3 with reference TRBV7-9 and TRBJ2-3 gives the whole variable domain DTGVSQNPRHKITKRGQNVTFRCDPISEHNRLYWYRQTLGQGPEFLTYFQNEAQLEKSRLLSDRFSAERPKGSFSTLEIQRTEQGDSAMYLCASSLGQGIDTQYFGPGTRLTVL.

This chain uses TRBV5-1 with TRBJ1-3; no clear D. The CDR3 extends over 16 amino acids. The germline V gene encodes CDR1 SGHRS and CDR2 YFSETQ. Trimming cost V 4 bases and J 0 bases, with 14 bases left between them. In DNA, the CDR3 is TGCGCCAGCAGCCTGACACTCCGGGGCTCTGGAAACACCATATATTTT. Translating it yields CASSLTLRGSGNTIYF.

This clone was seen just once. The rearrangement uses TRBV7-3 and TRBJ2-5, with 7 bases that match TRBD2. In germline, CDR1 is SGHTA, CDR2 FQGTGA. With V trimmed by 1 base and J by 4 bases, 6 bases remained unmatched. This CDR3 region has 15 residues. CDR3 sequence: CASSLRVGRLETQYF. CDR3 DNA: TGTGCCAGCAGCTTAAGAGTCGGGAGGTTAGAGACCCAGTACTTC.

The genes are TRBV6-5 and TRBJ1-1; the match to TRBD1 covers 8 bases. CDR3 size: 15 residues. Germline assignment: CDR1 MNHEY and CDR2 SVGAGI. Losses at the gene ends were 5 bases for V and 1 base for J; bases not matched to a gene: 6. CDR3 in amino acids: CASSTKTGANTEAFF. CDR3 nucleotide sequence: TGTGCCAGCAGTACCAAGACAGGGGCGAACACTGAAGCTTTCTTT.

For this clone: Other DNA sequences in the same sample also yield this CDR3. The chain is built from TRBV30 and TRBJ2-7, with D tentatively TRBD2 (5 bases). V was pared by 4 bases and J by 3 bases, with 10 bases between. Germline CDR1 and CDR2: GTSNPN and SVGIG (reference sequence). The length of the CDR3 is 12 residues. The CDR3 spells CAWTPGSYEQYF. CDR3 coding DNA: TGTGCCTGGACCCCGGGGAGCTACGAGCAGTACTTC.

Comment on this clone: Additional DNA sequences in this sample encode the identical CDR3. The rearrangement joins TRBV28 to TRBJ1-5, with a weak D call TRBD1 (6 bases). Trimming removed 6 bases from V and 4 bases from J, with 16 bases in between. The CDR3 loop spans 15 amino acids. The germline V gene has CDR1 MDHEN and CDR2 SYDVKM. The CDR3 DNA reads as TGTGCCAGCAGCCTACCTACAGGGCCGAATCAGCCCCAGCATTTT. This codes for CASSLPTGPNQPQHF.

This chain joins TRBV19 and TRBJ1-2, with D perhaps matching TRBD1 (5 bases). Germline CDR1 LNHDA, CDR2 SQIVND (reference sequence). The CDR3 has 14 residues. V lost 8 bases and J lost 7, with 20 bases in between. The DNA for the CDR3 is TGTGCCAGTCATACACCGGGACGGGGACTTGGCTACACCTTC. It codes for CASHTPGRGLGYTF.

The chain is built from TRBV11-3 and TRBJ2-5; TRBD1 might be the D (6 bases). The CDR3 contains 15 residues. The ends were cut back, 1 base at V and 5 bases at J, with 14 bases in the middle. Germline loops: CDR1 SGHNT, CDR2 YENEEA. The CDR3 region has the DNA TGTGCCAGCAGCTTAGGGAACTGGGGGCGGGAGACCCAGTACTTC. Protein product: CASSLGNWGRETQYF.

The V gene is TRBV6-5, the J gene TRBJ2-7, with 7 nucleotides matching TRBD2. Germline-derived CDR1 and CDR2 are MNHEY and SVGAGI. The CDR3 totals 14 residues. The trim removed 5 bases at V and 3 bases at J, leaving 7 bases unmatched. In DNA, the CDR3 is TGTGCCAGCAGTCCAGGGAGGGTAGTCTACGAGCAGTACTTC. It is translated as CASSPGRVVYEQYF.

The V and J genes are TRBV5-6 and TRBJ2-5; 10 nucleotides match TRBD2. The J call is in doubt because the DNA end fits TRBJ2-7 better. CDR1 is SGHDT and CDR2 is YYEEEE in the germline V gene. CDR3 length: 15 amino acids. CDR3 amino acids: CASTSFTSGTYEQYF. The DNA of the CDR3 is TGTGCCAGCACCTCTTTTACTAGCGGGACCTACGAGCAGTACTTC.

The chain carries TRBV4-3 and TRBJ1-1; maybe TRBD1 (5 bases). Germline CDR1 is LGHNA and CDR2 is YSLEER. The ends were cut back, 4 bases at V and 8 bases at J, with 17 bases in the middle. This CDR3 has 14 amino acids. The DNA for the CDR3 is TGCGCCAGCAGCCTGGGCGGGGGGACCCCAGAAGCTTTCTTT. Amino acids: CASSLGGGTPEAFF.

The chain employs TRBV7-9 and TRBJ2-7; 10 bases fit TRBD1. V shed 5 bases and J 2 bases; nucleotides not matched to a gene: 9. Germline lookup yields CDR1 SEHNR and CDR2 FQNEAQ (reference sequence). This CDR3 has 16 amino acids. Here the CDR3 reads CASSATGTGDPYEQYF. The CDR3 bases are TGTGCCAGCAGCGCTACAGGGACAGGGGACCCCTACGAGCAGTACTTC. The variable domain in full, completed from reference TRBV7-9 and TRBJ2-7, reads DTGVSQNPRHKITKRGQNVTFRCDPISEHNRLYWYRQTLGQGPEFLTYFQNEAQLEKSRLLSDRFSAERPKGSFSTLEIQRTEQGDSAMYLCASSATGTGDPYEQYFGPGTRLTVT.

The CDR3 sequence is CASIRGQGHNEQFF. The DNA of the CDR3 is TGTGCCAGCATACGGGGACAGGGCCACAATGAGCAGTTCTTC. The chain has TRBV6-6 and TRBJ2-1; 9 nucleotides line up with TRBD1. The J segment lost 5 bases and the V segment lost 7 bases, leaving 6 bases of the junction unmatched. CDR3 length equals 14 residues. Germline V gene sequence: CDR1 MNHNY, CDR2 SVGAGI (reference sequence).

The chain couples TRBV7-6 to TRBJ1-2, with 7 bases that match TRBD1. The germline gives CDR1 SGHVS, CDR2 FNYEAQ. This CDR3 contains 13 residues. The ends lost 2 bases at V and 8 bases at J; junction bases unmatched: 5. The CDR3 spells CASSLNRGRGYTF. Here the CDR3 DNA reads TGTGCCAGCAGCTTAAACAGGGGCAGGGGCTACACCTTC.

CDR3 in amino acids: CASSIGPVGGYTF. The CDR3, as DNA: TGTGCCAGTAGTATCGGGCCTGTGGGAGGCTACACCTTC. This chain joins TRBV19 and TRBJ1-2; D not resolved. With 3 bases removed from V and 8 bases from J, the gap between germline ends came to 13 bases. This CDR3 contains 13 residues. Germline CDR1 and CDR2: LNHDA and SQIVND (reference sequence).

This rearrangement joins TRBV5-1 to TRBJ1-1; maybe TRBD1 (5 bases). V was trimmed by 4 bases and J by 4 bases, leaving 14 bases between them. The V gene's germline CDR1 is SGHRS and CDR2 YFSETQ. The CDR3 is made up of 14 amino acids. CDR3 region: CASSAGGAITEAFF. CDR3 nucleotides: TGCGCCAGCAGCGCGGGGGGAGCAATCACTGAAGCTTTCTTT.